This T cell receptor beta chain was obtained from a study of T cell changes during pregnancy in multiple sclerosis. With 5 bases clipped from V and 3 bases from J, the junction kept 7 bases outside the gene matches. Germline V lookup: CDR1 SGHVS, CDR2 FQNEAQ. The CDR3 is made up of 15 amino acids. Only in-frame clones appear in the TCRdb table, and some are missing; sequencing was by immunoSEQ multiplex PCR. The table lists about 93,000 clones, 85% to 95% of them singletons. The TCR comes from a female donor with multiple sclerosis, enrolled in a pregnancy study. V is TRBV7-8 and J is TRBJ2-1, with 7 bases aligning to TRBD1. This material consisted of peripheral blood, taken before pregnancy. Here the CDR3 reads CASSPTRDSYNEQFF. The CDR3, as DNA: TGTGCCAGCAGCCCAACCCGGGACAGCTACAATGAGCAGTTCTTC.